The clone carrying this TCR beta chain was picked up a small number of times. Antigen unknown. This specimen belongs to a study of cytomegalovirus exposure and HLA in healthy donors. The overall study: Of more than 350 genotyped donors, about 81% clustered with self-reported Caucasian donors.

Study findings and constraints: The study dropped some indistinguishable V segments, TRBV6-2 and TRBV6-3 among them.

In the PCR, 60 Vbeta and 13 Jbeta primers were used. The method was immunoSEQ multiplex PCR; TCRdb's version includes in-frame clones alone and lacks a portion of them. The sample shows approximately 160,000 clones, about 76% of them seen only once. This CDR3 is built from 15 residues. Losses at the gene ends were 0 bases for V and 6 bases for J; bases not matched to a gene: 8. Germline assignment: CDR1 MNHEY and CDR2 SVGAGI. The TCR was taken from a woman aged 40-49 years in good health and CMV-seropositive. The sample taken for sequencing was PBMCs. The chain joins TRBV6-5 to TRBJ2-7; 7 nucleotides line up with TRBD1. CDR3 sequence: CASSYSGTAPVEQYF. As DNA, the CDR3 is TGTGCCAGCAGTTACTCGGGGACAGCCCCGGTCGAGCAGTACTTC.